The 6 T cell receptor beta chains listed next were all sequenced from one sample in a study of OX40 agonist ivuxolimab in advanced cancers. Library preparation employed the immunoSEQ multiplex PCR assay. TCRdb mirrors the immuneACCESS table, restricted to in-frame sequences. Some clones are absent from its copies; in checked studies, under half trace to an unresolved V gene, and the reason for the others is unknown. In all, the sample holds some 95,000 clones, and roughly nine tenths of those were seen once. Approximately 0.5% of the sample is held by the ten biggest clonotypes. Specimen: CD4+ or CD8+ T cells sorted from blood, collected in a trial of the OX40 agonist ivuxolimab. These receptors were taken from an adult with an advanced solid tumor such as melanoma, head and neck, liver or kidney cancer.

The chain joins TRBV12-5 to TRBJ2-5; D might be TRBD1 (5 bases). Germline CDR1 is LGHNT and CDR2 is FRNRAP. V was clipped by 6 bases and J by 0 bases, with 8 bases between them. The CDR3 has 13 residues. The CDR3 bases are TGTGCTAGTGGCTCGACAGACCAAGAGACCCAGTACTTC. Protein sequence: CASGSTDQETQYF. Complete variable domain (other parts from reference TRBV12-5 and TRBJ2-5): DARVTQTPRHKVTEMGQEVTMRCQPILGHNTVFWYRQTMMQGLELLAYFRNRAPLDDSGMPKDRFSAEMPDATLATLKIQPSEPRDSAVYFCASGSTDQETQYFGPGTRLLVL.

This clone was counted once. This chain uses TRBV7-9 with TRBJ2-4; 10 bases fit TRBD2. CDR3 length equals 17 residues. J lost 12 bases, V lost 0 bases, and 14 bases had no gene match. Germline CDR1 is SEHNR and CDR2 is FQNEAQ (reference sequence). The CDR3 DNA reads TGTGCCAGCAGCTTAGCGGCCGGGGCCCTAGCGGGGGAGACTCAGTACTTC. This encodes CASSLAAGALAGETQYF. The full variable domain, with the rest looked up from reference TRBV7-9 and TRBJ2-4, is DTGVSQNPRHKITKRGQNVTFRCDPISEHNRLYWYRQTLGQGPEFLTYFQNEAQLEKSRLLSDRFSAERPKGSFSTLEIQRTEQGDSAMYLCASSLAAGALAGETQYFGAGTRLSVL.

The J gene is TRBJ1-3, the V gene TRBV5-6; 9 bases align to TRBD1. The CDR3 extends over 18 amino acids. The germline CDR1 and CDR2 sequences are SGHDT and YYEEEE. V lost 2 bases and J lost 2; bases outside the gene matches: 11. CDR3 coding DNA: TGTGCCAGCAGCTTCCTTGGGACAGGGAACGTCGCTGGAAACACCATATATTTT. The encoded protein is CASSFLGTGNVAGNTIYF.

This clone was seen once. No DNA is shown, since the ends of the CDR3 on it are uncertain; the CDR3 is the one TCRdb lists. This chain connects TRBV18 to TRBJ2-2. With termini counted, the CDR3 has 16 amino acids. CDR1 is KGHSH and CDR2 is LQKENI in the germline V gene. This CDR3 reads CASSPLTSFGAGELFF.

V is TRBV19 and J is TRBJ2-1; D is unresolved. The V end was cut by 3 bases, the J end by 4 bases, with 10 bases between. CDR1 LNHDA and CDR2 SQIVND come from the germline V gene (reference sequence). This CDR3 is built from 14 residues. The CDR3 region has the DNA TGTGCCAGTAGTATTCTGGACCAGTACAATGAGCAGTTCTTC. Its translation is CASSILDQYNEQFF.

The chain is built from TRBV20-1 and TRBJ1-1; D call uncertain. From germline, CDR1 is DFQATT and CDR2 SNEGSKA (reference sequence). The CDR3 runs 10 residues. Trimming pared 6 bases from V and 11 bases from J, leaving 13 bases between. The CDR3 sequence: CSARSLLAFF. DNA for the CDR3: TGCAGTGCCAGATCACTACTGGCTTTCTTT.